The T cell receptor beta chain under discussion was sequenced for a study of radiation and T cells in renal cell carcinoma. Overall study: Nephrectomy followed 15 Gy stereotactic body radiation by 4 weeks. Study-wide results and caveats: Baseline intratumoral clonotype presence is unknown without pretreatment biopsies.

The method was immunoSEQ multiplex PCR; TCRdb's version includes in-frame clones alone and lacks a portion of them. The table includes some 150,000 clones, approximately 91% detected once. V dropped 6 bases and J dropped 7; count of bases not matched to a gene: 4. Germline loops: CDR1 MNHNY, CDR2 SVGAGI (reference sequence). The CDR3 covers 14 residues. Regarding time point: baseline pretreatment blood. As for treatment: 15 Gy SBRT to primary tumor, nephrectomy 4 weeks later. Turning to this clone: Antigen specificity is unknown.

Sequenced material: blood, taken from a patient whose treatment included radiotherapy and nephrectomy. The origin of this receptor is a woman in her forties or fifties with renal cell carcinoma. The V gene is TRBV6-6, the J gene TRBJ1-6; the match to TRBD1 covers 9 bases. The CDR3 reads CASSLGTGNSPLHF. CDR3 nucleotides: TGTGCCAGCAGCCTGGGGACAGGGAATTCACCCCTCCACTTT.